This note documents a single T cell receptor (beta chain) sequence. The data derive from a study of control samples from healthy donors and cancer patients. The table came from immunoSEQ multiplex PCR; TCRdb's copy has only in-frame clones and leaves some out. The sample has around 50,000 clones, 95% to 97% seen once. The origin of this receptor is a woman aged 25 to 45 in good health. The source material was blood.

CDR3 amino acids: CSVNPGTNYGYTF. CDR3 DNA sequence: TGCAGCGTTAACCCCGGGACGAACTATGGCTACACCTTC. The chain carries TRBV29-1 and TRBJ1-2, with D perhaps matching TRBD1 (5 bases). Germline CDR1 SQVTM, CDR2 ANQGSEA. V was clipped by 5 bases and J by 2 bases, with 12 bases between them. This CDR3 spans 13 amino acids.